This TCR beta chain was obtained from a study of blood T cell repertoires in COVID-19. CDR1 is LNHNV, CDR2 YYDKDF, per germline (reference sequence). The CDR3 covers 12 residues. V lost 5 bases, J lost 4 bases, and 8 bases lay in between. The table came from immunoSEQ multiplex PCR; TCRdb's copy has only in-frame clones and leaves some out. Of 250,000 to 350,000 clones listed, about 90% were seen once; the top ten hold less than 6%. Sequencing was performed on PBMCs or T cells enriched from blood (not recorded which). The receptor was derived from a woman in her twenties or thirties who had recovered from COVID-19. This chain connects TRBV15 to TRBJ2-5, with D uncertain. Written as DNA, the CDR3 is TGTGCCACCAGCTACAACCCAGAGACCCAGTACTTC. It specifies CATSYNPETQYF.